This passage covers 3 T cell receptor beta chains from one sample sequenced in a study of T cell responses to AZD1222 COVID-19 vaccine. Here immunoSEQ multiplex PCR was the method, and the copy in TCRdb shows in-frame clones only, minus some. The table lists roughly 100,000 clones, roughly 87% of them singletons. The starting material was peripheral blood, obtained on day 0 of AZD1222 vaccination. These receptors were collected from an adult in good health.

The chain's CDR3 is CASGLRLGGNEQFF. The CDR3 nucleotides are TGTGCTAGTGGTTTGAGACTAGGGGGCAATGAGCAGTTCTTC. The chain couples TRBV12-5 to TRBJ2-1; D may match TRBD1 or TRBD2 (6 bases each). V lost 2 bases to trimming and J lost 6 bases, with 11 bases between them. The CDR3 spans 14 residues. The germline V gene encodes CDR1 LGHNT and CDR2 FRNRAP.

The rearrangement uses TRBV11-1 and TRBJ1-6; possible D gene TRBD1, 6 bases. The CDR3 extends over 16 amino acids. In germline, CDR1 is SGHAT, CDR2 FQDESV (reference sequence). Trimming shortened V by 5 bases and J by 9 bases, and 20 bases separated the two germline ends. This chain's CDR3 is CASSLRQSRGGSPLHF. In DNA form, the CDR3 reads TGTGCCAGCAGCCTCCGACAGTCCAGGGGAGGTTCACCCCTCCACTTT.

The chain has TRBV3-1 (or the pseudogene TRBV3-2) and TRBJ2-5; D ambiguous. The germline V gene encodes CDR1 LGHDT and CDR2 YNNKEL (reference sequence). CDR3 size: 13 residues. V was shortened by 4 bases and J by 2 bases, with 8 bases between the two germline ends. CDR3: CASSPLSQETQYF. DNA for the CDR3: TGTGCCAGCAGCCCCCTTTCTCAAGAGACCCAGTACTTC.